The entry below describes one T cell receptor beta chain. The data originate from a study of T-cell reconstitution after alpha-beta-depleted transplantation in children. This CDR3 is 16 amino acids long. Germline V lookup: CDR1 DFQATT, CDR2 SNEGSKA (reference sequence). The V and J ends lost 0 bases and 5 bases respectively, with 19 bases between them. The authors prepared the TCRbeta library with unique molecular identifiers. TCRdb ran MiXCR on the PCR reads and lists one entry per CDR3 protein. The repertoire consists of 90,000 to 100,000 distinct CDR3 sequences, with about 25% occurring once and the leading ten covering 20% to 25%.

The clonotype originates from a boy between 2 and 10 years old with acute lymphoblastic leukemia, due to receive a stem cell transplant. The chain recombines TRBV20-1 with TRBJ2-5; D may match TRBD1 or TRBD2 (5 bases each). The sample here was PBMCs, taken before TCRalphabeta/CD19-depleted stem cell transplant. CDR3 protein: CSARDFGEGTRETQYF. CDR3 bases: TGCAGTGCTAGAGATTTCGGTGAAGGGACGAGGGAGACCCAGTACTTC.